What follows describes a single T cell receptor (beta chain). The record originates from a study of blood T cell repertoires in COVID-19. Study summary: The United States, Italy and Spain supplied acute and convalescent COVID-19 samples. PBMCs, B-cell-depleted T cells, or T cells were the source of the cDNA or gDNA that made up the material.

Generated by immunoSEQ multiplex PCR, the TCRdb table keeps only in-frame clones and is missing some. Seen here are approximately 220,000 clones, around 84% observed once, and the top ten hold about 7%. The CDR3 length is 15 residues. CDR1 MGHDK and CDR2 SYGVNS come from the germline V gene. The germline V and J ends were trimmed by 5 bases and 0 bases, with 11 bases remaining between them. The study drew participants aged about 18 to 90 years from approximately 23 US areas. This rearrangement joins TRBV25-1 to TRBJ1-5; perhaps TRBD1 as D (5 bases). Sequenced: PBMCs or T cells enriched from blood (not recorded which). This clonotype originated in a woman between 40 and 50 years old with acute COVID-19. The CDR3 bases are TGTGCCAGCAGTCAGGGTTGGGATAGCAATCAGCCCCAGCATTTT. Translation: CASSQGWDSNQPQHF.